This T cell receptor (beta chain) appears in the sequencing data of a study of blood T cell repertoires in COVID-19 (dated by TCRdb to about 2020). Turning to the overall study: Collaborator samples came from the United States, Italy and Spain and covered acute and convalescent phases of COVID-19. The material from the prospective study consisted of cDNA or gDNA derived from T cells, B-cell-depleted T cells, or PBMCs. The dataset comprised deeply sampled blood TCRbeta repertoires from subjects exposed to, actively infected with, or recovered from COVID-19. The repertoires were released in a freely available public database intended as a resource for research on the immune response to SARS-CoV-2. Samples were obtained from the ongoing ImmuneRACE study (first 160 participants) and from over 1,000 subjects provided by 6 global collaborators. Sample metadata almost always included a de-identified subject ID, COVID-19 status, age in years and sex. Where available, HLA class I and class II types were taken from metadata supplied by the sample provider and were not determined by assay-based typing. General study outcomes and caveats: The quantity of clinical and demographic metadata differed by source and by participant and was supplied without curation.

TCRbeta CDR3 regions were amplified from genomic DNA using the immunoSEQ Assay, a bias-controlled multiplex PCR. Turning to the authors' computational methods: Nucleated cell counts per sample were estimated from amplification of reference gene primers within the assay. To quantify the absolute abundance of each unique TCRbeta CDR3 rearrangement, sequence reads were collapsed and filtered. For each sample, productive Simpson clonality was calculated by taking the square root of Simpson's diversity index across productive rearrangements. TCRdb took this table from immuneACCESS and kept in-frame rearrangements with V and J called. Such tables lack part of the clones; where checked against another copy, unresolved V genes explain under half of the gap, and the rest is unexplained. Clonal size and the V and J genes are those of that table, whereas D and trimming came from the DNA. This sample has more than 250,000 clones in its table, and 65% to 90% of those were observed once. The ten largest clones represent less than 6.5% of the sample.

Whole blood was collected in K2EDTA tubes by collaborating institutions according to the institutions' own protocols. For TCRbeta analysis, collaborators shipped samples in one of three forms: frozen whole blood, isolated PBMCs, or DNA extracted from either of those sample types. Trimming removed 5 bases from V and 3 bases from J, leaving 13 bases between the germline ends. CDR1 and CDR2, per the germline V gene (reference sequence), are MNHEY and SMNVEV. The CDR3 has 14 amino acids, counting the end cysteine and phenylalanine. The CDR3 DNA has 42 bases and is translated from base 1. Turning to this clone: This clone's antigen is unknown. Nothing much larger sits one base from this clone, and base qualities are not available.

The clonotype comes from a man between 45 and 60 years old with active or convalescent COVID-19. Recombination linked TRBV27 to TRBJ1-2; TRBD1 is possibly the D segment (6 matching bases). Material for sequencing was peripheral blood. The DNA is as follows: TGTGCCAGCAGTATACAGGGTGGTGACTATGGCTACACCTTC. Its translation reads: CASSIQGGDYGYTF.